These T cell receptor beta chains were read from a single sample in a study of metastatic and nonmetastatic thyroid tumors. Using MiXCR, TCRdb reanalyzed the PCR reads. There are around 19,000 clones in the sample; around 11% occur only once, and approximately 8% lies in the top ten. Sequences were obtained from blood. The receptors originated from a female donor with papillary thyroid cancer or a benign thyroid nodule (not recorded which). Some clones in this sample may be carry-over from other donors' samples. CDR3s include the opening cysteine and the closing phenylalanine or tryptophan. A D gene is named only where the DNA matches it firmly. The size of a clone is reported for some rows only, either as once, few or many, or as a class for expanded clones.

J gene,clone size,D gene,V gene,CDR3 DNA,CDR3 protein
TRBJ2-2,many,.,TRBV7-2,TGTGCCAGCAGCTTAGGATCGAACACCGGGGAGCTGTTTTTT,CASSLGSNTGELFF
TRBJ1-6,many,.,TRBV14,TGTGCCAGCAGCCAAGGAGGAAGGTATAATTCACCCCTCCACTTT,CASSQGGRYNSPLHF
TRBJ1-1,many,.,TRBV9,TGTGCCAGCAGCTCCCAAGGGTCCACTGAAGCTTTCTTT,CASSSQGSTEAFF
TRBJ2-2,many,.,TRBV3-1,TGTGCCAGCAGCCCCCCCCGGGACACCGGGGAGCTGTTTTTT,CASSPPRDTGELFF
TRBJ2-3,many,.,TRBV4-3,TGCGCCAGCAGCCAAGTGGCTAGCAGTTTGGATACGCAGTATTTT,CASSQVASSLDTQYF
TRBJ2-2,.,.,TRBV12-3/TRBV12-4,TGTGCCAGCAGTTTGGGAGTGGCGAACACCGTGGAGCTGTTTTTT,CASSLGVANTVELFF
TRBJ2-7,many,.,TRBV20-1,TGCAGTGCCGGAGGGGTCACGCAGGGGTACGAGCAGTACTTC,CSAGGVTQGYEQYF
TRBJ2-1,many,TRBD1,TRBV9,TGTGCCAGCAGCGTAGGGACAGGGTTTTACAATGAGCAGTTCTTC,CASSVGTGFYNEQFF
TRBJ1-2,many,TRBD1,TRBV7-2,TGTGCCAGCAGTTACCGACAGGGCCACTATGGCTACACCTTC,CASSYRQGHYGYTF
TRBJ2-7,many,.,TRBV7-9,TGTGCCAGCAGCTTATACATGGAACACGAGCAGTACTTC,CASSLYMEHEQYF
TRBJ1-4,many,.,TRBV4-3,TGCGCCAGCAGCCACTCCACAGGGACTAATGAAAAACTGTTTTTT,CASSHSTGTNEKLFF
TRBJ2-2,.,TRBD2,TRBV2,TGTGCCAGCATAGGCGGGAGATGGGCCGGGGAGCTGTTTTTT,CASIGGRWAGELFF
TRBJ2-2,many,.,TRBV29-1,TGCAGCGTTTGGGTTGAGACGAACACCGGGGAGCTGTTTTTT,CSVWVETNTGELFF
TRBJ2-3,many,TRBD2,TRBV4-1,TGCGCCAGCAGCTGGACTAGCGGCACAGATACGCAGTATTTT,CASSWTSGTDTQYF
TRBJ1-6,medium-sized,TRBD1,TRBV6-1,TGTGCCAGCAGTGAAGAGGGGACAGCTCCACCCCTCCACTTT,CASSEEGTAPPLHF
TRBJ2-7,many,.,TRBV20-1,TGCAGTGCTAGTAGACGGGAACCCCACGAGCAGTACTTC,CSASRREPHEQYF
TRBJ2-3,many,TRBD2,TRBV7-8,TGTGCCAGCAGCTCAGGGACTAGCGGGAGGTCAGATACGCAGTATTTT,CASSSGTSGRSDTQYF
TRBJ1-4,many,.,TRBV6-1,TGTGCCAGCAGTGAATGGGGGGCAACTAATGAAAAACTGTTTTTT,CASSEWGATNEKLFF
TRBJ1-1,medium-sized,TRBD1,TRBV28,TGTGCCAGCAGTTCGCTGACAGGGCGGAACACTGAAGCTTTCTTT,CASSSLTGRNTEAFF
TRBJ1-4,many,.,TRBV28,TGTGCCAGCAGTTTATCGGGTTACACGGGAAAACTGTTTTTT,CASSLSGYTGKLFF
TRBJ2-1,many,.,TRBV4-1,TGCGCCAGCAGCCAAGTCGAATCGGGGGAGCAGTTCTTC,CASSQVESGEQFF
TRBJ1-3,.,TRBD1,TRBV28,TGTGCCAGCAGTTCGACCCAAGGACAGGGAAATAGCTCTGGAAACACCATATATTTT,CASSSTQGQGNSSGNTIYF
TRBJ2-1,medium-sized,.,TRBV15,TGTGCCACCAGCAGAGCCTTGTCGGATGAGCAGTTCTTC,CATSRALSDEQFF
TRBJ1-5,many,.,TRBV25-1,TGTGCCAGCAGCCCTAGGGGTGTTGGGCCCCAGCATTTT,CASSPRGVGPQHF
TRBJ2-1,.,TRBD2,TRBV5-1,TGCGCCAGCAGCTTGGTTGCGGGGGAGGGAAATGAGCAGTTCTTC,CASSLVAGEGNEQFF
TRBJ2-2,few,TRBD2,TRBV12-3/TRBV12-4,TGTGCCAGCGGGAGATGGATAGCGGGATGTCACACCGGGGAGCTGTTTTTT,CASGRWIAGCHTGELFF
TRBJ1-1,many,.,TRBV18,TGTGCCAGCTCACCACGGGGGGCGAACACTGAAGCTTTCTTT,CASSPRGANTEAFF
TRBJ1-4,many,.,TRBV12-3/TRBV12-4,TGTGCCAGCAGTTTGAGGCAGGGATATGAAAAACTGTTTTTT,CASSLRQGYEKLFF
TRBJ2-3,many,.,TRBV19,TGTGCCAGTAGTATAGTCCACTACACAGATACGCAGTATTTT,CASSIVHYTDTQYF